This TCR beta chain comes out of a study of post-analysis software for immune sequencing data. About the study: As for disease course, relapsing-remitting, secondary progressive and progressive-relapsing multiple sclerosis were all included. Study outcomes and limitations: Among 4 or 5 TRBV segments more frequent in patients than controls were TRBV5-6, TRBV5-1 and TRBV20-1.

Per the germline V gene, CDR1 is DFQATT and CDR2 is SNEGSKA (reference sequence). The CDR3 is made up of 16 amino acids. V shed 0 bases and J shed 0 bases, with 12 bases lying between them. As concerns this clonotype: Its target is not known.

Incorporated into the TCR beta cDNA libraries were unique molecular identifiers, which served to reduce PCR and sequencing biases. Out of roughly 0.95 to 11 million T cells, a few hundred thousand cDNA molecules were generated. MiXCR, applied by TCRdb to the PCR reads, yields one record per CDR3 protein. The sample has hundreds of thousands of distinct CDR3 sequences, around 60% seen once. The chain carries TRBV20-1 and TRBJ2-1; D unclear. What was sequenced was blood. The clonotype was recovered from a girl aged 2 to 10 with multiple sclerosis. In nucleotides, the CDR3 is TGCAGTGCTAGAGACCCTAGTGGATACTCCTACAATGAGCAGTTCTTC. This encodes CSARDPSGYSYNEQFF.